The 23 T cell receptor beta chains presented below share a single source sample, sequenced in a study of blood T cell repertoires in COVID-19. The repertoire was sequenced with immunoSEQ multiplex PCR; TCRdb's copy has only in-frame clones and lacks some. The sample records around 220,000 clones, approximately 80% being singletons. Sequenced input: peripheral blood. The receptor set was obtained from a woman of 80 years or more with acute or convalescent COVID-19.

The CDR3 bases are TGTGCCAGTACGGTCCGCGTTGGAGGAACTAATGAAAAACTGTTTTTT. Its translation: CASTVRVGGTNEKLFF. The chain employs TRBV2 and TRBJ1-4; no clear D gene. This CDR3 region has 16 residues. Trimming shortened V by 9 bases and J by 1 base, and 18 bases separated the two germline ends. CDR1 SNHLY and CDR2 FYNNEI come from the germline V gene.

V and J are TRBV29-1 and TRBJ1-1; tentatively, D is TRBD1 (6 bases). There are 13 residues in the CDR3. Trimming removed 7 bases from V and 0 bases from J, with 12 bases in between. Germline lookup yields CDR1 SQVTM and CDR2 ANQGSEA. The CDR3 is CSADDRMNTEAFF. The CDR3 region has the DNA TGCAGCGCCGACGACAGGATGAACACTGAAGCTTTCTTT.

This clone was seen only a few times. The chain joins TRBV7-3 to TRBJ1-6; unclear D gene. This CDR3 region has 13 residues. The V gene lost 3 bases and the J gene lost 7 bases, with 7 bases spanning the gap. CDR1 and CDR2 (germline): SGHTA, FQGTGA. CDR3 loop: CASSLERNSPLHF. The CDR3 coding sequence is TGTGCCAGCAGCTTGGAGCGAAATTCACCCCTCCACTTT.

This chain uses TRBV30 with TRBJ2-5; 11 nucleotides align to TRBD1. CDR1 GTSNPN and CDR2 SVGIG come from the germline V gene (reference sequence). The CDR3 length is 16 residues. After removal of 1 base from V and 5 bases from J, the junction contained 9 bases not matched to a gene. The CDR3 DNA reads as TGTGCCTGGAGTGCGGTCGGACAGGGGGCGCGGGAGACCCAGTACTTC. This sequence encodes CAWSAVGQGARETQYF.

The chain couples TRBV6-5 to TRBJ1-2; TRBD1 is a possible D gene (6 bases). CDR3 size: 12 residues. Trimming stripped 8 bases from V and 8 bases from J, with 15 bases between. Germline assignment: CDR1 MNHEY and CDR2 SVGAGI. DNA of the CDR3: TGTGCCAGCCAAGCAGGGGCAGGAGGCTACACCTTC. Protein sequence: CASQAGAGGYTF.

V gene TRBV9 combines with J gene TRBJ2-1; 8 bases fit TRBD1. Losses at the gene ends were 2 bases for V and 5 bases for J; bases not matched to a gene: 9. The germline V gene has CDR1 SGDLS and CDR2 YYNGEE. This CDR3 has 16 residues. The CDR3 sequence: CASSVAPQGANNEQFF. CDR3 coding DNA: TGTGCCAGCAGCGTCGCCCCCCAGGGGGCAAACAATGAGCAGTTCTTC.

This chain uses TRBV27 with TRBJ2-3; D not resolved. In germline, CDR1 is MNHEY, CDR2 SMNVEV (reference sequence). V lost 3 bases to trimming and J lost 4 bases, with 17 bases between them. The CDR3 extends over 16 amino acids. The DNA for the CDR3 is TGTGCCAGCAGTTTTATCTTATTGCGTGGTCCAGATACGCAGTATTTT. Amino acid sequence: CASSFILLRGPDTQYF.

V gene TRBV27 combines with J gene TRBJ1-5; D is ambiguous. The CDR3 is made up of 15 amino acids. V lost 6 bases to trimming and J lost 0 bases, with 12 bases between them. Germline CDR1 MNHEY, CDR2 SMNVEV (reference sequence). CDR3 nucleotide sequence: TGTGCCAGCAGGGTAGTGGGCCATAGCAATCAGCCCCAGCATTTT. This translates into CASRVVGHSNQPQHF.

This chain links TRBV28 with TRBJ2-7; 11 nucleotides agree with TRBD2. CDR1 MDHEN and CDR2 SYDVKM come from the germline V gene. The CDR3 runs 17 residues. Losses at the gene ends were 6 bases for V and 4 bases for J; bases not matched to a gene: 14. CDR3 sequence: CASRFRASGRMLYEQYF. The CDR3 DNA reads as TGTGCCAGCAGATTTAGGGCTAGCGGGAGGATGTTGTACGAGCAGTACTTC.

The chain links TRBV4-1 to TRBJ2-7; 10 nucleotides line up with TRBD1. The junction had 10 bases not matched to a gene; V was cut back by 4 bases and J by 4 bases. The CDR3 contains 16 residues. From germline, CDR1 is MGHRA and CDR2 YSYEKL. The DNA for the CDR3 is TGCGCCAGCAGCCTCATACCCGGGACAGGGGTATACGAGCAGTACTTC. Translation: CASSLIPGTGVYEQYF.

The chain uses TRBV5-1 and TRBJ1-4, with D perhaps matching TRBD1 (5 bases). Germline V gene data show CDR1 as SGHRS and CDR2 as YFSETQ. This CDR3 is built from 16 residues. V was trimmed by 0 bases and J by 4 bases, leaving 13 bases between them. This chain's CDR3 is CASSLAPGWNNEKLFF. CDR3 nucleotides: TGCGCCAGCAGCTTGGCCCCAGGGTGGAATAATGAAAAACTGTTTTTT. Full variable domain (remainder filled in from reference TRBV5-1 and TRBJ1-4): KAGVTQTPRYLIKTRGQQVTLSCSPISGHRSVSWYQQTPGQGLQFLFEYFSETQRNKGNFPGRFSGRQFSNSRSEMNVSTLELGDSALYLCASSLAPGWNNEKLFFGSGTQLSVL.

This chain connects TRBV7-3 to TRBJ2-1, with 7 bases lining up with TRBD2. CDR3 length equals 16 residues. V was pared by 5 bases and J by 2 bases, with 9 bases of the junction left unmatched. Germline lookup yields CDR1 SGHTA and CDR2 FQGTGA. The CDR3 loop is CASSPFERGPYNEQFF. The DNA for the CDR3 is TGTGCCAGCAGCCCCTTCGAGCGGGGCCCCTACAATGAGCAGTTCTTC.

The V and J genes are TRBV10-3 and TRBJ1-1; weak D call: TRBD1 (6 bases). Looked up from germline, CDR1 is ENHRY and CDR2 is SYGVKD. V shed 10 bases and J shed 1 base, with 16 bases lying between them. The length of the CDR3 is 14 residues. As DNA, the CDR3 is TGTGCCACCTCGACAGGTGGGAAGAACACTGAAGCTTTCTTT. As protein: CATSTGGKNTEAFF.

The chain couples TRBV30 to TRBJ1-4; the match to TRBD1 covers 8 bases. The V gene's germline CDR1 is GTSNPN and CDR2 SVGIG (reference sequence). The CDR3 is 16 residues long. With V trimmed by 0 bases and J by 3 bases, 6 bases remained unmatched. The CDR3: CAWSVRGTGSNEKLFF. In DNA, the CDR3 is TGTGCCTGGAGTGTTCGGGGGACAGGATCTAATGAAAAACTGTTTTTT. The entire variable domain, with the rest obtained from reference TRBV30 and TRBJ1-4, is as follows: SQTIHQWPATLVQPVGSPLSLECTVEGTSNPNLYWYRQAAGRGLQLLFYSVGIGQISSEVPQNLSASRPQDRQFILSSKKLLLSDSGFYLCAWSVRGTGSNEKLFFGSGTQLSVL.

V and J are TRBV19 and TRBJ2-7, with D unclear. Trimming removed 4 bases from V and 4 bases from J, with 8 bases in between. Germline lookup yields CDR1 LNHDA and CDR2 SQIVND (reference sequence). CDR3 length: 12 residues. The CDR3 DNA reads as TGTGCCAGTAGTAACTCCCTATACGAGCAGTACTTC. This translates into CASSNSLYEQYF.

The rearrangement links TRBV19 to TRBJ1-4, with 10 nucleotides matching TRBD1. CDR1 is LNHDA, CDR2 SQIVND, per germline (reference sequence). The CDR3 spans 17 residues. Unmatched junction bases numbered 10, after V lost 5 bases and J lost 4 bases. DNA of the CDR3: TGTGCCAGTAGTCCCGGGACAGGGGCTTTTCATAATGAAAAACTGTTTTTT. This encodes CASSPGTGAFHNEKLFF.

The rearrangement links TRBV4-2 to TRBJ1-1; 8 bases map to TRBD1. The CDR3 totals 15 residues. V shed 3 bases and J 4 bases; nucleotides not matched to a gene: 7. CDR1 and CDR2 from the germline V gene are LGHNA and YNFKEQ. This CDR3 reads CASSQRTGGVTEAFF. CDR3 DNA sequence: TGTGCCAGCAGCCAGCGTACAGGGGGGGTCACTGAAGCTTTCTTT.

This chain uses TRBV7-3 with TRBJ2-5; D perhaps matches TRBD2 (6 bases). This CDR3 has 15 amino acids. Germline CDR1 and CDR2: SGHTA and FQGTGA. V was shortened by 5 bases and J by 1 base, with 14 bases between the two germline ends. The CDR3 loop reads CASSPRDSSQETQYF. The CDR3, as DNA: TGTGCCAGCAGCCCGAGGGACTCCAGCCAAGAGACCCAGTACTTC.

The CDR3, as DNA: TGTGCCTGGAGGGACGGGGTGAACACCGGGGAGCTGTTTTTT. Translated, it gives CAWRDGVNTGELFF. The chain recombines TRBV30 with TRBJ2-2, with a possible D match to TRBD2 (5 bases). Trimming removed 3 bases at V and 1 base at J, with 9 bases between. This CDR3 has 14 residues. Per the germline V gene, CDR1 is GTSNPN and CDR2 is SVGIG (reference sequence).

CDR3 residues: CASSGHGTSDPYEQYF. CDR3 bases: TGTGCCAGCAGTGGTCACGGGACTAGCGATCCCTACGAGCAGTACTTC. The V and J genes are TRBV28 and TRBJ2-7, with 10 bases identical to TRBD2. With 5 bases clipped from V and 2 bases from J, the junction kept 9 bases outside the gene matches. The germline V gene encodes CDR1 MDHEN and CDR2 SYDVKM. The length of the CDR3 is 16 residues.

The rearrangement uses TRBV9 and TRBJ2-5; no firm D call. Trimming removed 3 bases from V and 5 bases from J, with 11 bases in between. Germline CDR1 SGDLS, CDR2 YYNGEE. The CDR3 has 13 amino acids. CDR3 amino acids: CASSGSLGETQYF. The CDR3 coding sequence is TGTGCCAGCAGCGGGTCCCTCGGGGAGACCCAGTACTTC.

The chain carries TRBV18 and TRBJ2-5; 7 bases fit TRBD1. The V gene end was trimmed by 4 bases and the J gene end by 2 bases; junction bases not matched to a gene: 7. Germline V gene sequence: CDR1 KGHSH, CDR2 LQKENI. The CDR3 covers 15 residues. The CDR3 loop reads CASSLYQGEQETQYF. CDR3 coding DNA: TGTGCCAGCTCACTTTACCAGGGGGAGCAAGAGACCCAGTACTTC.

V and J are TRBV2 and TRBJ1-2, with D possibly TRBD1 on 6 matching bases. The CDR3 is made up of 12 amino acids. The V gene lost 1 base and the J gene lost 7 bases, with 7 bases spanning the gap. Germline values: CDR1 SNHLY, CDR2 FYNNEI. The CDR3 loop reads CASSEDRVGYTF. The CDR3 coding sequence is TGTGCCAGCAGTGAAGACAGGGTTGGCTACACCTTC.